Listed here are 26 T cell receptor beta chains from one sample, sequenced in a study of blood T cell repertoires in COVID-19. Clones were sequenced by immunoSEQ multiplex PCR, and TCRdb holds only the in-frame ones, with some missing. The data hold about 110,000 clones, with around four fifths observed a single time. The specimen sequenced was peripheral blood. These receptors all stem from a woman between 70 and 85 years old with acute or convalescent COVID-19.

This clone came up a few times. J is TRBJ2-1 and V is TRBV29-1; 10 nucleotides line up with TRBD2. This CDR3 spans 19 amino acids. Trimming cost V 1 base and J 0 bases; bases outside gene matches: 12. Looked up from germline, CDR1 is SQVTM and CDR2 is ANQGSEA. CDR3 amino acids: CSVEGAASGGPSSYNEQFF. CDR3 sequence (DNA): TGCAGCGTTGAAGGCGCGGCTAGCGGGGGCCCGAGCTCCTACAATGAGCAGTTCTTC.

V usage is TRBV18 and J usage is TRBJ1-1, with 10 nucleotides matching TRBD1. V lost 3 bases, J lost 1 base, and 8 bases stayed unmatched. Germline V gene data show CDR1 as KGHSH and CDR2 as LQKENI. The CDR3 has 17 residues. The CDR3 here is CASSPTGGPVSNTEAFF. CDR3 in DNA: TGTGCCAGCTCACCGACAGGGGGCCCTGTCTCGAACACTGAAGCTTTCTTT.

The table lists this clone with a count of one. The J gene is TRBJ1-5, the V gene TRBV27, with a possible D match to TRBD1 (5 bases). CDR1 MNHEY and CDR2 SMNVEV come from the germline V gene (reference sequence). Trimming cost V 2 bases and J 8 bases, with 13 bases left between them. The CDR3 extends over 14 amino acids. This CDR3 reads CASSLGRGGEPQHF. The CDR3 nucleotides read TGTGCCAGCAGTTTAGGGAGGGGTGGTGAGCCCCAGCATTTT.

This sequence joins TRBV5-6 and TRBJ2-2; TRBD2 matches 8 bases. Per the germline V gene, CDR1 is SGHDT and CDR2 is YYEEEE. The CDR3 sequence is 16 residues long. The V gene end was trimmed by 4 bases and the J gene end by 5 bases; junction bases not matched to a gene: 10. The CDR3: CASSLGLARLTGELFF. In nucleotides, the CDR3 is TGTGCCAGCAGCCTTGGACTAGCAAGATTAACCGGGGAGCTGTTTTTT.

This clone was seen only once. The chain carries TRBV5-1 and TRBJ1-2; no clear D. CDR1 is SGHRS, CDR2 YFSETQ, per germline. Between the trimmed V and J ends, which lost 1 base and 2 bases, there was a span of 9 bases. The CDR3 is 14 residues long. The CDR3 coding sequence is TGCGCCAGCAGCTTGAATCCGGGGAACTATGGCTACACCTTC. Translated: CASSLNPGNYGYTF.

J is TRBJ2-6 and V is TRBV5-1; D is unclear. The CDR3 sequence is 14 residues long. V lost 3 bases and J lost 3, with 7 bases in between. The germline CDR1 and CDR2 sequences are SGHRS and YFSETQ. CDR3: CASSSENGANVLTF. The CDR3 nucleotides read TGCGCCAGCAGCTCGGAGAATGGGGCCAACGTCCTGACTTTC. The whole variable domain, remainder taken from reference TRBV5-1 and TRBJ2-6, is KAGVTQTPRYLIKTRGQQVTLSCSPISGHRSVSWYQQTPGQGLQFLFEYFSETQRNKGNFPGRFSGRQFSNSRSEMNVSTLELGDSALYLCASSSENGANVLTFGAGSRLTVL.

This clone was counted between two and nine times. This rearrangement joins TRBV4-1 to TRBJ2-1; D uncertain. The CDR3 loop spans 16 amino acids. The germline V gene encodes CDR1 MGHRA and CDR2 YSYEKL. Trimming cost V 1 base and J 6 bases, with 16 bases left between them. The CDR3 loop is CASSQVGPGPSNEQFF. In nucleotides, the CDR3 is TGCGCCAGCAGCCAAGTTGGCCCTGGTCCCAGCAATGAGCAGTTCTTC.

The chain's CDR3 is CASSEIRAGEKLFF. In DNA form, the CDR3 reads TGTGCCAGCAGTGAAATCAGGGCCGGAGAAAAACTGTTTTTT. The rearrangement links TRBV2 to TRBJ1-4, with TRBD1 as a possible D gene (5 bases). The V gene's germline CDR1 is SNHLY and CDR2 FYNNEI. Trimming left V 2 bases short and J 8 bases short, with 12 bases between. The CDR3 spans 14 residues.

The gene calls are TRBV25-1 and TRBJ2-3; D might be TRBD2 (6 bases). Trimming shortened V by 1 base and J by 1 base, and 12 bases separated the two germline ends. The CDR3 runs to 16 residues. In germline, CDR1 is MGHDK, CDR2 SYGVNS. In DNA form, the CDR3 reads TGTGCCAGCAGTGAATCTGGGGCGGGACGCACAGATACGCAGTATTTT. Amino acid sequence: CASSESGAGRTDTQYF.

The sample holds one count of this clone. The chain couples TRBV5-5 to TRBJ1-6; 9 positions match TRBD1. Germline values: CDR1 SGHKS, CDR2 YYEKEE (reference sequence). V gave up 3 bases and J gave up 5 bases; unmatched junction bases: 3. The CDR3 is 15 residues long. Written as DNA, the CDR3 is TGTGCCAGCAGCTACTGGGACAGGGATAATTCACCCCTCCACTTT. This codes for CASSYWDRDNSPLHF.

This chain connects TRBV5-1 to TRBJ2-7; 8 positions match TRBD1. V trimming: 3 bases; J trimming: 5 bases; junction bases outside the gene matches: 7. Germline CDR1 and CDR2: SGHRS and YFSETQ. The CDR3 is made up of 14 amino acids. This chain's CDR3 is CASSSRTGLHEQYF. CDR3 DNA: TGCGCCAGCAGCTCCAGGACAGGGCTCCACGAGCAGTACTTC.

The V gene is TRBV5-1, the J gene TRBJ1-2, with TRBD1 matching over 7 bases. The germline CDR1 and CDR2 sequences are SGHRS and YFSETQ. Unmatched junction bases numbered 2, after V lost 0 bases and J lost 3 bases. This CDR3 spans 14 amino acids. CDR3 sequence: CASSLEGGDYGYTF. In nucleotides, the CDR3 is TGCGCCAGCAGCTTGGAAGGGGGCGACTATGGCTACACCTTC.

This clone was detected once. The chain carries TRBV5-1 and TRBJ1-3; possibly TRBD1 for D (5 bases). CDR1 is SGHRS and CDR2 is YFSETQ in the germline V gene. The V end was cut by 0 bases, the J end by 4 bases, with 17 bases between. This CDR3 has 17 amino acids. The CDR3 loop reads CASSLGLDSLLGNTIYF. CDR3 nucleotides: TGCGCCAGCAGCTTGGGACTCGACAGCCTCCTAGGAAACACCATATATTTT.

The genes are TRBV15 and TRBJ1-1; D remains ambiguous. V lost 0 bases, J lost 2 bases, and 10 bases lay in between. Germline CDR1 is LNHNV and CDR2 is YYDKDF (reference sequence). The CDR3 has 15 residues. Here the CDR3 DNA reads TGTGCCACCAGCAGAGACTGGGCCGGCAACACTGAAGCTTTCTTT. This sequence encodes CATSRDWAGNTEAFF.

This clone showed up just once. The chain joins TRBV7-2 to TRBJ2-5, with 7 bases that match TRBD2. The CDR3 has 15 residues. Germline V gene lookup returns CDR1 SGHTA and CDR2 FQGNSA. Losses at the gene ends were 3 bases for V and 5 bases for J; bases not matched to a gene: 9. CDR3: CASSLEGGRVETQYF. The DNA of the CDR3 is TGTGCCAGCAGCTTGGAGGGAGGGAGAGTGGAGACCCAGTACTTC.

The chain links TRBV29-1 to TRBJ1-1, with TRBD1 identical over 7 bases. V shed 7 bases and J 6 bases; nucleotides not matched to a gene: 14. CDR3 length equals 14 residues. Germline assignment: CDR1 SQVTM and CDR2 ANQGSEA. In nucleotides, the CDR3 is TGCAGCGCGAGGTCGGCCACAGGGGTGGCTGAAGCTTTCTTT. Encoded protein: CSARSATGVAEAFF.

This clone appeared a few times. The chain recombines TRBV6-5 with TRBJ1-6; 7 positions agree with TRBD1. The trim removed 6 bases at V and 5 bases at J, leaving 7 bases unmatched. Per the germline V gene, CDR1 is MNHEY and CDR2 is SVGAGI. CDR3 length equals 15 residues. The CDR3: CASRRGQPNNSPLHF. The CDR3 DNA is TGTGCCAGCAGACGGGGACAGCCTAATAATTCACCCCTCCACTTT.

This chain uses TRBV9 with TRBJ2-3, with 9 nucleotides matching TRBD2. The CDR3 consists of 17 residues. From germline, CDR1 is SGDLS and CDR2 YYNGEE. V was clipped by 4 bases and J by 2 bases; unmatched bases: 11. CDR3 in amino acids: CASSLRTSAFPTDTQYF. The CDR3 bases are TGTGCCAGCAGCCTCCGGACTAGCGCGTTCCCCACAGATACGCAGTATTTT.

V is TRBV30 and J is TRBJ1-6; 9 bases match TRBD1. V was pared by 3 bases and J by 6 bases, with 0 bases of the junction left unmatched. This CDR3 is built from 13 residues. Per the germline V gene, CDR1 is GTSNPN and CDR2 is SVGIG (reference sequence). CDR3 amino acids: CAWRDRGNSPLHF. CDR3 DNA sequence: TGTGCCTGGAGGGACAGGGGTAATTCACCCCTCCACTTT.

CDR3 nucleotides: TGTGCCAGCAGCTTGACAGGGCCCACCGGGGAGCTGTTTTTT. Translated: CASSLTGPTGELFF. V usage is TRBV5-6 and J usage is TRBJ2-2, with D possibly TRBD1 on 6 matching bases. Trimming pared 1 base from V and 4 bases from J, leaving 8 bases between. Germline V gene lookup returns CDR1 SGHDT and CDR2 YYEEEE. The CDR3 is 14 amino acids.

This clone appeared a few times. The junction differs from germline at one of its ends, possibly a read error. This chain uses TRBV6-5 with TRBJ1-1; 8 bases map to TRBD1. CDR3 length equals 13 residues. Germline V gene sequence: CDR1 MNHEY, CDR2 SVGAGI. The CDR3 DNA reads as TGTGCCAGCAGACGGACAGGGAACTCTGAAGCTTTCTTT. Amino acids: CASRRTGNSEAFF.

The chain employs TRBV11-2 and TRBJ2-2, with TRBD2 matching 7 bases. Losses at the gene ends were 1 base for V and 5 bases for J; bases not matched to a gene: 13. Germline V gene data show CDR1 as SGHAT and CDR2 as FQNNGV. The CDR3 contains 18 residues. The DNA of the CDR3 is TGTGCCAGCAGCTTAGGTCCAGCTACCGGGACTATAACCGGGGAGCTGTTTTTT. It translates to CASSLGPATGTITGELFF.

This rearrangement joins TRBV5-1 to TRBJ2-5; 8 positions agree with TRBD2. Trimming removed 0 bases from V and 1 base from J; junction bases left unmatched: 2. CDR1 is SGHRS, CDR2 YFSETQ, per germline. This CDR3 has 15 amino acids. The CDR3 bases are TGCGCCAGCAGCTTGGGACTAGCGTTCCAAGAGACCCAGTACTTC. It translates to CASSLGLAFQETQYF.

This clone was observed once. This CDR3 is CSVEVAGGAFGYTF. The CDR3 region has the DNA TGCAGCGTTGAAGTCGCAGGGGGCGCTTTTGGCTACACCTTC. The chain employs TRBV29-1 and TRBJ1-2; 8 nucleotides line up with TRBD1. Germline V lookup: CDR1 SQVTM, CDR2 ANQGSEA. V lost 1 base to trimming and J lost 7 bases; unmatched junction nucleotides: 8. This CDR3 region has 14 residues.

The chain couples TRBV14 to TRBJ2-1; 7 bases are shared with TRBD2. The CDR3 runs 15 residues. V shed 4 bases, J shed 3 bases, and the junction held 6 bases outside the gene matches. The germline CDR1 and CDR2 sequences are SGHDN and FVKESK. The chain's CDR3 is CASSPRGGGYNEQFF. The CDR3 coding sequence is TGTGCCAGCAGCCCCCGAGGCGGGGGCTACAATGAGCAGTTCTTC.

The rearrangement uses TRBV18 and TRBJ2-7; D is unresolved. The germline V gene has CDR1 KGHSH and CDR2 LQKENI. This CDR3 contains 15 residues. V lost 0 bases to trimming and J lost 4 bases, with 13 bases between them. CDR3 sequence (DNA): TGTGCCAGCTCACCACCGGCAGGAACCGCATACGAGCAGTACTTC. It is translated as CASSPPAGTAYEQYF.